This T cell receptor beta chain was sequenced in a study of PD-1 blockade in classical Hodgkin lymphoma. Study background: Patients were given intravenous nivolumab, 3 mg/kg, every 2 weeks. The study's findings and limits: Baseline TCR diversity was reportedly lower in newly diagnosed patients than in healthy donors. It was reported as lower still in relapsed/refractory patients. Patients starting nivolumab less than 1 year after ASCT had lower diversity and were excluded from later analyses.

Measured with immunoSEQ multiplex PCR; TCRdb has only the in-frame clones, and not every one. Of 28,000 or so clones listed, approximately 68% are singletons. This CDR3 region has 16 residues. V lost 3 bases, J lost 2 bases, and 14 bases lay in between. In germline, CDR1 is MDHEN, CDR2 SYDVKM. About this clone itself: Its antigen is not known.

Time point reported: cycle 4 day 1 (C4D1), after 6 weeks of nivolumab. The patients all showed relapse after autologous stem cell transplantation, while their brentuximab vedotin exposure varied. Patients had relapsed/refractory classical Hodgkin lymphoma with complete response, partial response or progressive disease as best response. This sample comprised peripheral blood mononuclear cells (PBMCs), obtained before the fourth cycle of nivolumab. This sequence was found in a human donor with classical Hodgkin lymphoma. V gene TRBV28 combines with J gene TRBJ1-3; no clear D gene. DNA of the CDR3: TGTGCCAGCAGTTTGCTAGGGCTAAACGCTGGAAACACCATATATTTT. This sequence encodes CASSLLGLNAGNTIYF.